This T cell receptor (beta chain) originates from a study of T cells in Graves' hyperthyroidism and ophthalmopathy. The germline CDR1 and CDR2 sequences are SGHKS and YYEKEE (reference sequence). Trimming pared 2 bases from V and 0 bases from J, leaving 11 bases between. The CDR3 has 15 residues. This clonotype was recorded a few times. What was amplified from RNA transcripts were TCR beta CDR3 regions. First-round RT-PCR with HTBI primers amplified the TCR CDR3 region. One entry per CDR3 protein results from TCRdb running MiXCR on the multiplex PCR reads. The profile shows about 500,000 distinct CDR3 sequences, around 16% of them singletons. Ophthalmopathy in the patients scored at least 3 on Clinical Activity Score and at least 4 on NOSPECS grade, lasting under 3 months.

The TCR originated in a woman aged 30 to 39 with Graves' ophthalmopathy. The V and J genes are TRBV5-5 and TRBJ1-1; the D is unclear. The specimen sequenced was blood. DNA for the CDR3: TGTGCCAGCAGCTTCTCCCTAGGAATGAACACTGAAGCTTTCTTT. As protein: CASSFSLGMNTEAFF.